This TCR beta chain was profiled in a study of blood T cell repertoires in COVID-19. The table came from immunoSEQ multiplex PCR; TCRdb's copy has only in-frame clones and leaves some out. The sample carries around 480,000 clones, approximately 86% recorded once. Trimming pared 5 bases from V and 0 bases from J, leaving 4 bases between. The V gene's germline CDR1 is SEHNR and CDR2 FQNEAQ (reference sequence). The CDR3 covers 12 residues. The V and J genes are TRBV7-9 and TRBJ2-5, with D hard to call. The TCR originated in a woman younger than 35 who had recovered from COVID-19. The sequencing input was PBMCs or T cells enriched from blood (not recorded which). CDR3 bases: TGTGCCAGCAGCGCGAACCAAGAGACCCAGTACTTC. This codes for CASSANQETQYF.